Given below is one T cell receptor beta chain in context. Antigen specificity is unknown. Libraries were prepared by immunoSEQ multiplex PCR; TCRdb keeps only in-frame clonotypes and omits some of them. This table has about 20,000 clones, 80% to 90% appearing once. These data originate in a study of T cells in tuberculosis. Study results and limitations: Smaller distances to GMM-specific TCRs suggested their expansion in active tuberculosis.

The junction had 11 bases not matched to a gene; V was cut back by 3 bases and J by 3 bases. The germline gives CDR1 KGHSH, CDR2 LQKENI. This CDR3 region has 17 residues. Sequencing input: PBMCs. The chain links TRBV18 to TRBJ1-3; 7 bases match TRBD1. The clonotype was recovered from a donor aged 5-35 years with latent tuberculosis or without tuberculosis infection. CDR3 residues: CASSPSRGFTFGNTIYF. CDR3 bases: TGTGCCAGCTCACCGAGCAGGGGGTTTACCTTTGGAAACACCATATATTTT. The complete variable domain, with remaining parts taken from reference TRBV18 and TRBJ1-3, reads NAGVMQNPRHLVRRRGQEARLRCSPMKGHSHVYWYRQLPEEGLKFMVYLQKENIIDESGMPKERFSAEFPKEGPSILRIQQVVRGDSAAYFCASSPSRGFTFGNTIYFGEGSWLTVV.